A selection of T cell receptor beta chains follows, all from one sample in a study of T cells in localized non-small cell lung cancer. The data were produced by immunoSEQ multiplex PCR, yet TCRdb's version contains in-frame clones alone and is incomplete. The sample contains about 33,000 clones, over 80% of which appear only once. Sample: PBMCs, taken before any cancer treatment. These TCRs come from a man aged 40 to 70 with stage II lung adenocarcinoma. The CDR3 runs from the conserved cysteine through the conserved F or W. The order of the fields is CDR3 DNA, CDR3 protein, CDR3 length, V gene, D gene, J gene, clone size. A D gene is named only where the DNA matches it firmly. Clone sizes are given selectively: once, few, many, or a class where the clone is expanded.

CDR3nt: TGTGCCAGCAGCTCGCGGCCCACAGATACGCAGTATTTT
CDR3aa: CASSSRPTDTQYF
len: 13
v_gene: TRBV7-2
d_gene: NA
j_gene: TRBJ2-3
abundance: NA

CDR3nt: TGTGCCAGCAGCGCCTCCTACGAGCAGTACTTC
CDR3aa: CASSASYEQYF
len: 11
v_gene: TRBV13
d_gene: NA
j_gene: TRBJ2-7
abundance: once

CDR3nt: TGTGCCAGCAGTTCTCGGGACAGGGGATCAGTGGGCACAGATACGCAGTATTTT
CDR3aa: CASSSRDRGSVGTDTQYF
len: 18
v_gene: TRBV2
d_gene: TRBD1
j_gene: TRBJ2-3
abundance: few

CDR3nt: TGTGCCAGCAGGGGTAGCAATCAGCCCCAGCATTTT
CDR3aa: CASRGSNQPQHF
len: 12
v_gene: TRBV2
d_gene: NA
j_gene: TRBJ1-5
abundance: NA

CDR3nt: TGCGCCAGCAGCTTGGGACAGATTCAAGAGACCCAGTACTTC
CDR3aa: CASSLGQIQETQYF
len: 14
v_gene: TRBV5-1
d_gene: NA
j_gene: TRBJ2-5
abundance: NA

CDR3nt: TGTGCCAGCTCACCAGATGGTAACTATGGCTACACCTTC
CDR3aa: CASSPDGNYGYTF
len: 13
v_gene: TRBV18
d_gene: NA
j_gene: TRBJ1-2
abundance: NA

CDR3nt: TGTGCCAGCAGCACTGGGACTACCATATACGAGCAGTACTTC
CDR3aa: CASSTGTTIYEQYF
len: 14
v_gene: TRBV5-4
d_gene: TRBD2
j_gene: TRBJ2-7
abundance: NA

CDR3nt: TGTGCCAGTAGTATTGGGGTAGGCAGGGGCCAAGAGACCCAGTACTTC
CDR3aa: CASSIGVGRGQETQYF
len: 16
v_gene: TRBV19
d_gene: NA
j_gene: TRBJ2-5
abundance: NA

CDR3nt: TGCGCCAGCACCGGGGACTCTTGGACCTACGAGCAGTACTTC
CDR3aa: CASTGDSWTYEQYF
len: 14
v_gene: TRBV5-1
d_gene: NA
j_gene: TRBJ2-7
abundance: NA

CDR3nt: TGTGCCAGCAGCAGGGACAGCGCTCGCACCTTC
CDR3aa: CASSRDSARTF
len: 11
v_gene: TRBV9
d_gene: TRBD1
j_gene: TRBJ1-2
abundance: NA

CDR3nt: TGTGCCAGCAGCCTCGGGACAGGCCAAGCATACGAGCAGTACTTC
CDR3aa: CASSLGTGQAYEQYF
len: 15
v_gene: TRBV11-3
d_gene: TRBD1
j_gene: TRBJ2-7
abundance: once

CDR3nt: TGTGCCAGCAGCTTAGGGGACCGACAGGGTTCGACGTATGGCTACACCTTC
CDR3aa: CASSLGDRQGSTYGYTF
len: 17
v_gene: TRBV13
d_gene: TRBD1
j_gene: TRBJ1-2
abundance: NA

CDR3nt: TGTGCCAGCAGTGAAGCGAGACTAGCGGGATCCGGGCAGTACTTC
CDR3aa: CASSEARLAGSGQYF
len: 15
v_gene: TRBV2
d_gene: TRBD2
j_gene: TRBJ2-7
abundance: NA

CDR3nt: TGTGCCAGCAGCCAATCGGGGGTAATTGCCGGGGAGCTGTTTTTT
CDR3aa: CASSQSGVIAGELFF
len: 15
v_gene: TRBV28
d_gene: NA
j_gene: TRBJ2-2
abundance: NA

CDR3nt: TGTGCCAGCAGCCGTTGGATCTTAGTGGGCAATGAGCAGTTCTTC
CDR3aa: CASSRWILVGNEQFF
len: 15
v_gene: TRBV11-1
d_gene: NA
j_gene: TRBJ2-1
abundance: few

CDR3nt: TGTGCCAGCAAGGGAGCGGACCAAGAGACCCAGTACTTC
CDR3aa: CASKGADQETQYF
len: 13
v_gene: TRBV5-4
d_gene: NA
j_gene: TRBJ2-5
abundance: NA

CDR3nt: TGCGCCAGCAGCCCGGACAGGGCACGAAGCGATACGCAGTATTTT
CDR3aa: CASSPDRARSDTQYF
len: 15
v_gene: TRBV10-1
d_gene: TRBD1
j_gene: TRBJ2-3
abundance: NA

CDR3nt: TGTGCCAGCAGCGCCCGCGGACTAGCGGGAGTGGGGGGCGCAGATACGCAGTATTTT
CDR3aa: CASSARGLAGVGGADTQYF
len: 19
v_gene: TRBV7-3
d_gene: TRBD2
j_gene: TRBJ2-3
abundance: NA

CDR3nt: TGTGCCAGCAGTTTCTCCGGGACTAGCGACTTCTTC
CDR3aa: CASSFSGTSDFF
len: 12
v_gene: TRBV6-1
d_gene: TRBD2
j_gene: TRBJ2-1
abundance: NA

CDR3nt: TGTGCCAGCAGTTTAATGGTTGATGAAAAACTGTTTTTT
CDR3aa: CASSLMVDEKLFF
len: 13
v_gene: TRBV28
d_gene: NA
j_gene: TRBJ1-4
abundance: NA

CDR3nt: TGTGCCATCACCGCCCAGTTGGGAGGACACTATGGCTACACCTTC
CDR3aa: CAITAQLGGHYGYTF
len: 15
v_gene: TRBV10-3
d_gene: NA
j_gene: TRBJ1-2
abundance: once

CDR3nt: TGTGCCAGCAGCTACCCACTCCAACAGTATGTTGGCTACACCTTC
CDR3aa: CASSYPLQQYVGYTF
len: 15
v_gene: TRBV7-9
d_gene: NA
j_gene: TRBJ1-2
abundance: NA

CDR3nt: TGTGCCAGCAGCTTAGGGCCGCAGGAGACCCAGTACTTC
CDR3aa: CASSLGPQETQYF
len: 13
v_gene: TRBV7-7
d_gene: NA
j_gene: TRBJ2-5
abundance: NA

CDR3nt: TGTGCCAGCAGTTTATCAGGGTTCCCCTCCTACGAGCAGTACTTC
CDR3aa: CASSLSGFPSYEQYF
len: 15
v_gene: TRBV27
d_gene: NA
j_gene: TRBJ2-7
abundance: NA